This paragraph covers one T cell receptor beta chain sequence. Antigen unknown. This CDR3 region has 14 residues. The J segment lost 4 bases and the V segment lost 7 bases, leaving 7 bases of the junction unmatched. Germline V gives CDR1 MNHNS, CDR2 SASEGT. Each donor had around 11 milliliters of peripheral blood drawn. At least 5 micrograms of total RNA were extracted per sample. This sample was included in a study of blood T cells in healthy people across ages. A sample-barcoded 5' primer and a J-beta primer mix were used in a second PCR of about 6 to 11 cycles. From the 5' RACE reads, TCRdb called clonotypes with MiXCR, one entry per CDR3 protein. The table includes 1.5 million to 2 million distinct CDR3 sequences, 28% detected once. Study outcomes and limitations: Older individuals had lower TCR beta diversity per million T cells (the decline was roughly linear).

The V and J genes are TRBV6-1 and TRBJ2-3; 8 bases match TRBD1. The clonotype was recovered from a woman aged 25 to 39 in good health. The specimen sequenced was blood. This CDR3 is CASIQGAPPDTQYF. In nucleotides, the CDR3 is TGTGCCAGCATCCAGGGGGCCCCCCCAGATACGCAGTATTTT.